This TCR beta chain was captured in a study of identical twins. TCRdb re-derived calls from the 5' RACE reads in MiXCR, one entry per CDR3 protein. The repertoire holds 230,000 or so distinct CDR3 sequences, with about 8.3% as singletons. The CDR3 extends over 14 amino acids. Germline values: CDR1 LGHNA, CDR2 YSLEER. Trimming removed 1 base from V and 6 bases from J, with 9 bases in between. The same sample was also used in a study of yellow fever vaccine responses in identical twins.

This sequence originates from a woman between 18 and 30 years old in good health. This chain connects TRBV4-3 to TRBJ2-2; no definite D call. The material sequenced was CD8+ T cells sorted from blood. The CDR3 DNA sequence: TGCGCCAGCAGCCAAGTTCCCTCCCCCGGGGAGCTGTTTTTT. It yields the protein CASSQVPSPGELFF.